The clone carrying this TCR beta chain was seen only once. What it binds is unknown. This specimen comes from a study of OX40 agonist ivuxolimab in advanced cancers. About the study: Dose-escalation patients were diagnosed with hepatocellular carcinoma, melanoma, renal cell cancer or head and neck cancer.

The protocol was immunoSEQ multiplex PCR, while the TCRdb copy is restricted to in-frame clones and leaves out a portion. The profile shows roughly 40,000 clones, 70% to 90% of them singletons. General study results and limits: Normalized T-cell clonal expansion was also low in a subset of nonresponders. Clones of CD4+ and CD8+ blood T cells grew by week 6 at doses of 0.1 to 3.0 mg/kg. Expanded peripheral T cells had an undetermined antigen specificity.

The CDR3 extends over 15 amino acids. Germline V gene data show CDR1 as SEHNR and CDR2 as FQNEAQ (reference sequence). V lost 8 bases, J lost 6 bases, and 20 bases lay in between. This chain uses TRBV7-9 with TRBJ2-1; perhaps TRBD2 as D (6 bases). This clonotype originated in an adult with an advanced solid tumor such as melanoma, head and neck, liver or kidney cancer. The sequencing here drew on CD4+ or CD8+ T cells sorted from blood, taken in a trial of the OX40 agonist ivuxolimab. CDR3 DNA: TGTGCCAGCGGCTGGGGGGTGGCTAGCCCCAATGAGCAGTTCTTC. It translates to CASGWGVASPNEQFF.